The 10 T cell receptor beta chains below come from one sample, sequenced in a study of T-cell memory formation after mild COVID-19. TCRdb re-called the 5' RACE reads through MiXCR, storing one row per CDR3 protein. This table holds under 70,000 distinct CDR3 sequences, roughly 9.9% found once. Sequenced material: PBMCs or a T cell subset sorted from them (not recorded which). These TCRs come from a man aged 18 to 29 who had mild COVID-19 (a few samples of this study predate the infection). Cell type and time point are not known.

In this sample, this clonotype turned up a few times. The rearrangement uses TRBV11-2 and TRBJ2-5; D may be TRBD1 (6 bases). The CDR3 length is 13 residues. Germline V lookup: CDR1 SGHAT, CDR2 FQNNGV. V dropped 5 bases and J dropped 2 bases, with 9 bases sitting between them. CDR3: CASSRGFQETQYF. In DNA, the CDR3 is TGTGCCAGCAGCAGGGGGTTTCAAGAGACCCAGTACTTC.

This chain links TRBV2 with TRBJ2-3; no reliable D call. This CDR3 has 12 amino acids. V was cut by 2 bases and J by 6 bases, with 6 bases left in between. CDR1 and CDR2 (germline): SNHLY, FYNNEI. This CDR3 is CASSEPRDTQYF. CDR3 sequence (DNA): TGTGCCAGCAGTGAACCCCGGGATACGCAGTATTTT.

CDR3 loop: CASFDRGRGNTEAFF. CDR3 coding DNA: TGTGCCAGCTTTGACAGGGGGCGGGGGAACACTGAAGCTTTCTTT. The gene calls are TRBV19 and TRBJ1-1, with 10 positions matching TRBD1. The ends lost 9 bases at V and 1 base at J; junction bases unmatched: 8. Germline V gene data show CDR1 as LNHDA and CDR2 as SQIVND (reference sequence). The length of the CDR3 is 15 residues. The entire variable domain, with the rest obtained from reference TRBV19 and TRBJ1-1, is as follows: DGGITQSPKYLFRKEGQNVTLSCEQNLNHDAMYWYRQDPGQGLRLIYYSQIVNDFQKGDIAEGYSVSREKKESFPLTVTSAQKNPTAFYLCASFDRGRGNTEAFFGQGTRLTVV.

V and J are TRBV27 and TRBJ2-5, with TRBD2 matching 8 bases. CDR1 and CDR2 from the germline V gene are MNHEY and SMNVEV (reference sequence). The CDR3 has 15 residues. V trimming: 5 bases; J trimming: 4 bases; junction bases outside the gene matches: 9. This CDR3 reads CASSPRRAGGETQYF. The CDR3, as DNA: TGTGCCAGCAGTCCCCGCAGGGCGGGGGGAGAGACCCAGTACTTC.

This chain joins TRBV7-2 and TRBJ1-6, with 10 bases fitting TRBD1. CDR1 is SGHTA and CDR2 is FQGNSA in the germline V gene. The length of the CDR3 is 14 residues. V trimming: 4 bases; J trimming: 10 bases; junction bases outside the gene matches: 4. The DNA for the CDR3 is TGTGCCAGCAGCTCCCGACAGGGGGCCTCACCCCTCCACTTT. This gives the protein CASSSRQGASPLHF.

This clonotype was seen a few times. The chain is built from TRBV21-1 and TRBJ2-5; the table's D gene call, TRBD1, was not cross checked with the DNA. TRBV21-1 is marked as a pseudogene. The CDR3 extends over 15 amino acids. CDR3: CASSNDTGRGETQYF. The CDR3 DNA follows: TGTGCCAGCAGCAACGATACAGGAAGGGGAGAGACCCAGTACTTC.

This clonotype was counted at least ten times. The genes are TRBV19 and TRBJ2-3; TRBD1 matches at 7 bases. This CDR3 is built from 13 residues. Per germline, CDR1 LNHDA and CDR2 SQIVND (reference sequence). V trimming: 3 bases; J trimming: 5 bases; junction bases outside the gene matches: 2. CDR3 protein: CASSMTGQDTQYF. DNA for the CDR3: TGTGCCAGTAGTATGACAGGGCAAGATACGCAGTATTTT.

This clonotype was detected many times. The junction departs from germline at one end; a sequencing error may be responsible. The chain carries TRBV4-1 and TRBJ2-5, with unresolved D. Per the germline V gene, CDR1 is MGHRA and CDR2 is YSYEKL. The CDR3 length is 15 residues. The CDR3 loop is CASTQESAIQETQYF. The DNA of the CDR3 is TGCGCCAGCACCCAAGAGTCGGCTATCCAAGAGACCCAGTACTTC.

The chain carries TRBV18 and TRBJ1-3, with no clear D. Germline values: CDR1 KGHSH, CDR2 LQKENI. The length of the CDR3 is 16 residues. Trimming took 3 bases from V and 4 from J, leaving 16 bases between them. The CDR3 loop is CASSPIGSAQGNTIYF. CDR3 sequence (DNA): TGTGCCAGCTCACCTATCGGGTCCGCACAAGGAAACACCATATATTTT.

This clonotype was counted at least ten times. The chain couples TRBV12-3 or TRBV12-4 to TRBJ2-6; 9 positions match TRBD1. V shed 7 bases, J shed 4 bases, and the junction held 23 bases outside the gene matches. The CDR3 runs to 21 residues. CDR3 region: CASTYRGQGLLLGDGANVLTF. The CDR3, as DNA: TGTGCCAGCACCTACAGGGGACAGGGACTTCTATTGGGCGACGGGGCCAACGTCCTGACTTTC.